The present T cell receptor beta chain was sequenced within a study of early T cells in non-severe SARS-CoV-2 infection. Across the study: The authors sequenced bulk RNA from unsorted whole blood, leaving chains unpaired. Overall study results and limits: Matches to VDJdb favored anti-spike CD8 responses and missed private and CD4 specificities.

The CDR3 covers 15 residues. V lost 2 bases and J 5 bases, leaving 15 bases between the germline ends. A note on this clonotype: Its antigen is unidentified.

Unique molecular identifiers were attached to individual cDNA molecules. TCRdb reprocessed the 5' RACE reads with MiXCR, giving one entry per CDR3 protein. The profile shows 40,000 to 65,000 distinct CDR3 sequences, 6.5% to 9% of them singletons. This TCR was recovered from an adult who was a healthcare worker with PCR-confirmed SARS-CoV-2 infection or an uninfected control (not recorded which). The V and J genes are TRBV12-3 or TRBV12-4 and TRBJ2-5, with TRBD1 as a possible D gene (5 bases). The sample consisted of whole blood. In DNA form, the CDR3 reads TGTGCCAGCAGTTTAAGACAGCTGACGGTCGAGACCCAGTACTTC. Translation gives CASSLRQLTVETQYF.